Listed below are T cell receptor beta chains from one sample, sequenced in a study of blood T cell repertoires in COVID-19. Profiling relied on immunoSEQ multiplex PCR, and the TCRdb table lists in-frame clones only, not all of them. The table includes 49,000 or so clones, over 80% detected once. Sample: peripheral blood. All receptors come from a man aged 45 to 65 with acute or convalescent COVID-19. CDR3s include the opening cysteine and the closing phenylalanine or tryptophan. Each record gives: V gene, J gene, CDR3 protein.

TRBV7-9	TRBJ2-7	CASGDRLSYEQYF
TRBV5-1	TRBJ2-2	CASSTDRATGELFF
TRBV12-5	TRBJ2-1	CASGLVFPPGGRDVYNEQFF
TRBV24-1	TRBJ2-3	CATSDSGLAGHQDTQYF
TRBV21-1	TRBJ1-1	CASSKRSGMNTEAFF
TRBV3-1/TRBV3-2	TRBJ1-3	CASSPSAGRTGNTIYF
TRBV24-1	TRBJ1-2	CATSDLAGAYTF
TRBV29-1	TRBJ2-1	CSVGWLAGVMNEQFF
TRBV5-4	TRBJ2-1	CASSLGGVSSYNEQFF
TRBV19	TRBJ1-5	CASGRLDQPQHF
TRBV19	TRBJ2-5	CASTTGTSRQETQYF
TRBV5-4	TRBJ2-7	CASSPGQGLSYEQYF
TRBV21-1	TRBJ2-1	CASSLPDRPPGPVVYNEQFF
TRBV6-5	TRBJ1-6	CASGRDQRNSPLHF
TRBV5-1	TRBJ2-1	CASSSGLAGAEQFF
TRBV5-4	TRBJ2-7	CASSLRGLASHEQYF
TRBV27	TRBJ2-1	CASIKTSGSGNEQFF
TRBV24-1	TRBJ2-3	CATGQSLSTDTQYF
TRBV3-1/TRBV3-2	TRBJ1-1	CASSQSSGDTEAFF
TRBV3-1/TRBV3-2	TRBJ1-2	CASSPGNYGYTF